This TCR beta chain comes out of a study of blood T cell repertoires in COVID-19. This clone was counted only a few times. Libraries were prepared by immunoSEQ multiplex PCR; TCRdb keeps only in-frame clonotypes and omits some of them. The sample has a few hundred thousand clones; roughly 86% are singletons. V lost 3 bases, J lost 8 bases, and 16 bases lay in between. The germline gives CDR1 DFQATT, CDR2 SNEGSKA (reference sequence). This CDR3 region has 13 residues. Sequenced input: peripheral blood. The receptor was isolated from a woman aged 30 to 39 with COVID-19, enrolled during active disease. The V call is TRBV20-1, the J call TRBJ1-2, with D unresolved. The CDR3 is CSASVNLLAGYTF. In nucleotides, the CDR3 is TGCAGTGCTAGTGTCAACCTTTTAGCCGGCTACACCTTC.